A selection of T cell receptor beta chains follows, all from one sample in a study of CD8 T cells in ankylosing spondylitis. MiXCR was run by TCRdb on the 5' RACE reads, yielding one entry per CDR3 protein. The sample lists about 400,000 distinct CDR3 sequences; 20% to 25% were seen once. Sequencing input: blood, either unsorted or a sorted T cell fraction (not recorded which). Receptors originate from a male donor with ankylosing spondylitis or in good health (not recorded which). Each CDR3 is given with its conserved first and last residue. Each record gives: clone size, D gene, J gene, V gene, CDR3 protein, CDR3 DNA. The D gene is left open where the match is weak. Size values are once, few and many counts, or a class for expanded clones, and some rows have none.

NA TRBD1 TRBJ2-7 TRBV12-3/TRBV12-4 CASSREDRAGSYEQYF TGTGCCAGCAGCCGCGAGGACAGGGCGGGATCCTACGAGCAGTACTTC
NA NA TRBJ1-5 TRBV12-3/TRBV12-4 CASSDTVGQPQHF TGTGCCAGCAGCGATACCGTTGGTCAGCCCCAGCATTTT
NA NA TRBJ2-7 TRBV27 CASSLIRGGYEQYF TGTGCCAGCAGTTTGATAAGGGGGGGGTACGAGCAGTACTTC
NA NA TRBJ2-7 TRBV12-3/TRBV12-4 CASSYSRVYEQYF TGTGCCAGCAGCTACTCGAGGGTGTACGAGCAGTACTTC
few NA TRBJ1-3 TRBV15 CATSTEKHGEGNTIYF TGTGCCACCAGCACCGAGAAGCACGGGGAAGGAAACACCATATATTTT
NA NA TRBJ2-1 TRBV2 CASSETFDEQFF TGTGCCAGCAGTGAGACGTTCGATGAGCAGTTCTTC
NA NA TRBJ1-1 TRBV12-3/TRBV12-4 CASSLVINTEAFF TGTGCCAGCAGTTTAGTAATAAACACTGAAGCTTTCTTT
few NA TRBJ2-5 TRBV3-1 CASSLLDRWETQYF TGTGCCAGCAGCCTGCTTGATCGTTGGGAGACCCAGTACTTC
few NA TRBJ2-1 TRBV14 CASSHTGPAYNEQFF TGTGCCAGCAGCCACACCGGGCCCGCCTACAATGAGCAGTTCTTC
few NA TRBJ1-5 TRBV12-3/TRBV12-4 CASSLSWQGVQPQHF TGTGCCAGCAGTTTATCATGGCAGGGTGTTCAGCCCCAGCATTTT
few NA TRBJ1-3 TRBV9 CASSPSVNTIYF TGTGCCAGCAGCCCAAGTGTAAACACCATATATTTT
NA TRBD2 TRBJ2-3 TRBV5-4 CASSLVGLAGDTDTQYF TGTGCCAGCAGCTTGGTGGGACTAGCGGGGGACACAGATACGCAGTATTTT
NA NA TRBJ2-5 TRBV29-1 CSVVQNQETQYF TGCAGCGTTGTACAGAACCAAGAGACCCAGTACTTC
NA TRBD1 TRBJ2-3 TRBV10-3 CAISEVQGTGGTDTQYF TGTGCCATCAGTGAGGTCCAAGGGACAGGGGGCACAGATACGCAGTATTTT
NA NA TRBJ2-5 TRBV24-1 CATGEDRETQHF TGTGCCACCGGTGAGGATAGGGAGACCCAGCACTTC
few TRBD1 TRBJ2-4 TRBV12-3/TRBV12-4 CASSLHPDRAFLNIQYF TGTGCCAGCAGTTTACATCCGGACAGGGCATTTTTGAACATTCAGTACTTC
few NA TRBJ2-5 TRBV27 CASSSSAPGAETQYF TGTGCCAGCAGTTCATCTGCGCCAGGGGCAGAGACCCAGTACTTC
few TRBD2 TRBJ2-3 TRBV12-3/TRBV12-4 CASSPLAAGGYTDTQYF TGTGCCAGCAGTCCCTTGGCGGCGGGGGGGTACACAGATACGCAGTATTTT
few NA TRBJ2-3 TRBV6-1 CASKGSGGLADTQYF TGTGCCAGCAAGGGGTCGGGGGGCCTGGCAGATACGCAGTATTTT
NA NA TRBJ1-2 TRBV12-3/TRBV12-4 CASSLPSGGYTF TGTGCCAGCAGTTTGCCTTCGGGAGGCTACACCTTC
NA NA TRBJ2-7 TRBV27 CASSLFGGALSYEQYF TGTGCCAGCAGCCTATTTGGTGGGGCCCTCTCCTACGAGCAGTACTTC
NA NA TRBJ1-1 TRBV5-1 CASRHDTADTEAFF TGCGCCAGCAGGCATGATACAGCCGACACTGAAGCTTTCTTT
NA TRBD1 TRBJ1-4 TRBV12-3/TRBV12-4 CASRRDRENEKLFF TGTGCCAGCAGACGGGACAGGGAGAATGAAAAACTGTTTTTT
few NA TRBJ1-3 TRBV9 CASSAYRDTYTIYF TGTGCCAGCAGCGCCTATCGGGACACCTACACCATATATTTT
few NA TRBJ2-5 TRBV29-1 CSVEPGAEAYQETQYF TGCAGCGTTGAACCGGGGGCAGAGGCGTACCAAGAGACCCAGTACTTC
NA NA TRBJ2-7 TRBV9 CASSGTHSYEQYF TGTGCCAGCAGTGGGACACATTCCTACGAGCAGTACTTC
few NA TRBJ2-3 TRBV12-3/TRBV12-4 CASSFSSPDTQYF TGTGCCAGCAGTTTTAGCAGTCCAGATACGCAGTATTTT
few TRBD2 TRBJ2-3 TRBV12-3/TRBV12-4 CASSPPGLGTDTQYF TGTGCCAGCAGCCCCCCGGGACTAGGTACAGATACGCAGTATTTT
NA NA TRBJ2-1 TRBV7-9 CASSLVTDYNEQFF TGTGCCAGCAGCTTAGTCACGGACTACAATGAGCAGTTCTTC
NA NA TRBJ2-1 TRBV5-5 CASSFPSGRAEDDEQFF TGTGCCAGCAGCTTTCCCTCGGGGCGAGCCGAGGACGATGAGCAGTTCTTC